One and the same sample provided the 17 T cell receptor beta chains below, sequenced in a study of cytomegalovirus exposure and HLA in healthy donors. PCR used 60 Vbeta primers and 13 Jbeta primers. Only in-frame clones appear in the TCRdb table, and some are missing; sequencing was by immunoSEQ multiplex PCR. The sample includes about 80,000 clones, approximately 61% of them seen just once. Sequencing was done on a sample of PBMCs. The receptors stem from a woman aged 50 to 60 in good health and CMV-seropositive.

This clone has more than one count but fewer than ten. This chain joins TRBV5-1 and TRBJ2-1, with TRBD2 matching 8 bases. Unmatched junction bases numbered 6, after V lost 4 bases and J lost 0 bases. The CDR3 contains 16 residues. CDR1 is SGHRS, CDR2 YFSETQ, per germline. CDR3 sequence (DNA): TGCGCCAGCAGCGCAGGCGGGGGGAGCTCCTACAATGAGCAGTTCTTC. Protein: CASSAGGGSSYNEQFF.

The chain couples TRBV19 to TRBJ1-3; D gene unclear. V was pared by 11 bases and J by 2 bases, with 10 bases between. Germline V gene sequence: CDR1 LNHDA, CDR2 SQIVND (reference sequence). This CDR3 spans 12 amino acids. CDR3 nucleotide sequence: TGTGCCGTCGGTCGAGCTGGAAACACCATATATTTT. Protein product: CAVGRAGNTIYF.

The rearrangement uses TRBV2 and TRBJ2-3, with a tentative D call TRBD2 (5 bases). The CDR3 runs 13 residues. The V gene's germline CDR1 is SNHLY and CDR2 FYNNEI. The ends were cut back, 5 bases at V and 4 bases at J, with 10 bases in the middle. The CDR3 loop is CASSTALADTQYF. For the CDR3, the DNA is TGTGCCAGCAGTACGGCACTAGCAGATACGCAGTATTTT.

This clone was detected only once. V gene TRBV9 combines with J gene TRBJ2-3; D unresolved. Germline values: CDR1 SGDLS, CDR2 YYNGEE. The CDR3 is 13 amino acids. Trimming cost V 1 base and J 6 bases, with 9 bases left between them. The CDR3 sequence: CASSVLGRDTQYF. CDR3 coding DNA: TGTGCCAGCAGCGTATTGGGCAGGGATACGCAGTATTTT.

This chain joins TRBV6-4 and TRBJ1-6; D possibly corresponds to TRBD1 (5 bases). V lost 3 bases to trimming and J lost 7 bases, with 13 bases between them. Germline assignment: CDR1 MRHNA and CDR2 SNTAGT. The length of the CDR3 is 15 residues. The CDR3 here is CASSELGRGNSPLHF. In nucleotides, the CDR3 is TGTGCCAGCAGTGAACTGGGACGGGGGAATTCACCCCTCCACTTT.

V gene TRBV7-9 combines with J gene TRBJ2-5, with no clear D. The CDR3 sequence is 17 residues long. Germline CDR1 and CDR2: SEHNR and FQNEAQ (reference sequence). The V end was cut by 1 base, the J end by 1 base, with 16 bases between. CDR3 bases: TGTGCCAGCAGCTTAGATTACGGGTTAGCCCCCCAAGAGACCCAGTACTTC. It is translated as CASSLDYGLAPQETQYF.

The chain carries TRBV9 and TRBJ2-3; no reliable D call. Between the trimmed V and J ends, which lost 0 bases and 6 bases, there was a span of 8 bases. The CDR3 is 13 residues long. The germline CDR1 and CDR2 sequences are SGDLS and YYNGEE. The CDR3 DNA reads as TGTGCCAGCAGCGTAGTCGTGAGGGATACGCAGTATTTT. Protein product: CASSVVVRDTQYF.

The chain links TRBV9 to TRBJ1-1; weak D call: TRBD1 (5 bases). Germline V CDR1 and CDR2: SGDLS, YYNGEE. V shed 0 bases and J shed 3 bases, with 15 bases lying between them. This CDR3 contains 16 residues. The CDR3 region is CASSVVQRVQDTEAFF. The CDR3 DNA follows: TGTGCCAGCAGCGTAGTTCAAAGGGTACAGGACACTGAAGCTTTCTTT.

V gene TRBV6-6 combines with J gene TRBJ2-6; the D gene is possibly TRBD2 (6 bases). The CDR3 runs to 15 residues. Germline assignment: CDR1 MNHNY and CDR2 SVGAGI (reference sequence). The V end lost 5 bases, the J end lost 1 base, and 9 bases lay between the germline ends. The CDR3 sequence is CASSKGTSGANVLTF. DNA for the CDR3: TGTGCCAGCAGTAAAGGGACTTCTGGGGCCAACGTCCTGACTTTC.

The J gene is TRBJ2-3, the V gene TRBV4-2; D possibly corresponds to TRBD2 (6 bases). Germline CDR1 LGHNA, CDR2 YNFKEQ. The CDR3 totals 15 residues. Trimming pared 0 bases from V and 1 base from J, leaving 8 bases between. CDR3: CASSQDPGGTDTQYF. The CDR3 DNA reads TGTGCCAGCAGCCAAGATCCGGGGGGCACAGATACGCAGTATTTT.

The chain links TRBV2 to TRBJ1-1; D might be TRBD1 (5 bases). This CDR3 contains 15 residues. V gave up 1 base and J gave up 0 bases, with 9 bases separating them. Germline V gene lookup returns CDR1 SNHLY and CDR2 FYNNEI. CDR3 in DNA: TGTGCCAGCAGTGAAGGGGGCCCCATGAACACTGAAGCTTTCTTT. Protein sequence: CASSEGGPMNTEAFF. The full variable domain, its missing parts supplied by reference TRBV2 and TRBJ1-1, is EPEVTQTPSHQVTQMGQEVILRCVPISNHLYFYWYRQILGQKVEFLVSFYNNEISEKSEIFDDQFSVERPDGSNFTLKIRSTKLEDSAMYFCASSEGGPMNTEAFFGQGTRLTVV.

The V call is TRBV10-2, the J call TRBJ2-3, with D tentatively TRBD2 (7 bases). The CDR3 consists of 18 residues. Germline V lookup: CDR1 WSHSY, CDR2 SAAADI. Trimming stripped 3 bases from V and 2 bases from J, with 21 bases between. This CDR3 is CASSDPFKGEGNTDTQYF. CDR3 DNA: TGCGCCAGCAGTGATCCTTTCAAGGGGGAGGGCAACACAGATACGCAGTATTTT.

The sample holds one count of this clone. V usage is TRBV10-3 and J usage is TRBJ1-2; D call uncertain. The CDR3 is 11 residues long. The germline V and J ends were trimmed by 3 bases and 8 bases, with 7 bases remaining between them. The germline gives CDR1 ENHRY, CDR2 SYGVKD. The CDR3 protein is CAISEALGYTF. CDR3 DNA sequence: TGTGCCATCAGTGAAGCTTTGGGCTACACCTTC.

V usage is TRBV9 and J usage is TRBJ2-3; TRBD1 matches at 7 bases. This CDR3 region has 16 residues. After removal of 1 base from V and 0 bases from J, the junction contained 5 bases not matched to a gene. Germline V gene lookup returns CDR1 SGDLS and CDR2 YYNGEE. The CDR3 DNA sequence: TGTGCCAGCAGCGTAAGACAGGGACAGAGCACAGATACGCAGTATTTT. It translates to CASSVRQGQSTDTQYF.

In this sample, this clone turned up a few times. The chain recombines TRBV27 with TRBJ1-6; the D gene is possibly TRBD1 (6 bases). CDR3 length: 14 amino acids. Trimming removed 3 bases at V and 9 bases at J, with 12 bases between. Germline CDR1 is MNHEY and CDR2 is SMNVEV (reference sequence). CDR3 protein: CASSFTGRSSPLHF. The CDR3 DNA reads as TGTGCCAGCAGTTTCACAGGGCGGTCTTCACCCCTCCACTTT.

CDR3: CASSLRDREGAGGYTF. The CDR3 nucleotides read TGTGCCAGCAGTTTAAGGGACAGGGAAGGGGCCGGTGGCTACACCTTC. The J gene is TRBJ1-2, the V gene TRBV28, with 9 bases aligning to TRBD1. V shed 2 bases and J 7 bases; nucleotides not matched to a gene: 11. The CDR3 is 16 residues long. Germline V gene lookup returns CDR1 MDHEN and CDR2 SYDVKM.

V and J are TRBV2 and TRBJ2-7, with D uncertain. V was cut by 5 bases and J by 0 bases, with 11 bases left in between. CDR1 and CDR2 (germline): SNHLY, FYNNEI. The CDR3 totals 14 residues. CDR3: CASSPWASSYEQYV. CDR3 DNA: TGTGCCAGCAGTCCCTGGGCCAGCTCCTACGAGCAGTACGTC.